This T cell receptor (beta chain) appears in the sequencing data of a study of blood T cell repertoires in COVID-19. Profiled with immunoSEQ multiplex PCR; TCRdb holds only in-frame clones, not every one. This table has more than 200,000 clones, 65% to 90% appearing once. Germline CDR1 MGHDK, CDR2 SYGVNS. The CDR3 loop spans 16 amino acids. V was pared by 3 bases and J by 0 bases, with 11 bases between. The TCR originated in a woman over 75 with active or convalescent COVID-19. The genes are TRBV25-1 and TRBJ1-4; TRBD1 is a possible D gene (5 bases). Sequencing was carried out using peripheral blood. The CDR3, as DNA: TGTGCCAGCAGTGATATGGGGCGTGCAACTAATGAAAAACTGTTTTTT. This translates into CASSDMGRATNEKLFF.